This T cell receptor beta chain originates from a study of shared clonotypes between healthy human individuals. Broader study findings: Measured sharing among donors was expected to vary with sequencing depth.

The CDR3 extends over 14 amino acids. In germline, CDR1 is LGHNA, CDR2 YSLEER. V was clipped by 0 bases and J by 5 bases, with 11 bases between them. With regard to this clone: The antigen is not known.

Study processing details: Filtering differed, since immunoSEQ gave only junction sequences and no quality scores. Assay used: immunoSEQ multiplex PCR; TCRdb lists only in-frame clones, some missing. For V, J and clone size, that table is used; D and trimming come from the DNA. The repertoire consists of 1.6 million or so clones, with 97% to 99% occurring once and the leading ten covering about 0.4%. This receptor was taken from a man under 40 in good health. Sequences were obtained from naive CD4+ T cells sorted from blood. Subset of the sample: CD45RA+ positively selected. V gene TRBV4-3 combines with J gene TRBJ2-7; a weak D match, TRBD1 (5 bases). The DNA of the CDR3 is TGCGCCAGCAGCCAAGACGGTAGGGGCAACGAGCAGTACTTC. Translating it yields CASSQDGRGNEQYF.